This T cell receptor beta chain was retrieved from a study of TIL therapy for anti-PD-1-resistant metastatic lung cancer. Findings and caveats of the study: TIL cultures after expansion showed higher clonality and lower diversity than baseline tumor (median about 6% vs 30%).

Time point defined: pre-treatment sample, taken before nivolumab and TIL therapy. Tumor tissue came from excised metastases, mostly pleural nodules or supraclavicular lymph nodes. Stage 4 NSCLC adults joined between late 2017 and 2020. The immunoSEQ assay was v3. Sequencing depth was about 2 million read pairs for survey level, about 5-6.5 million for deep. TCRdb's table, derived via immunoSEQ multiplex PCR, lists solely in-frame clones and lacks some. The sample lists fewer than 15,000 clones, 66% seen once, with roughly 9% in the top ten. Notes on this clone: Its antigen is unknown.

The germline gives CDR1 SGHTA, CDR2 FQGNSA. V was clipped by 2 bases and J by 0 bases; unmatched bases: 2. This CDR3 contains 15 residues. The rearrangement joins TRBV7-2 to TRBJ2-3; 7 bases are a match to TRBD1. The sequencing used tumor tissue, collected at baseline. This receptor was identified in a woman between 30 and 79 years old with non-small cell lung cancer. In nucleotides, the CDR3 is TGTGCCAGCAGCTTATTGACAGGGAGCACAGATACGCAGTATTTT. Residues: CASSLLTGSTDTQYF.